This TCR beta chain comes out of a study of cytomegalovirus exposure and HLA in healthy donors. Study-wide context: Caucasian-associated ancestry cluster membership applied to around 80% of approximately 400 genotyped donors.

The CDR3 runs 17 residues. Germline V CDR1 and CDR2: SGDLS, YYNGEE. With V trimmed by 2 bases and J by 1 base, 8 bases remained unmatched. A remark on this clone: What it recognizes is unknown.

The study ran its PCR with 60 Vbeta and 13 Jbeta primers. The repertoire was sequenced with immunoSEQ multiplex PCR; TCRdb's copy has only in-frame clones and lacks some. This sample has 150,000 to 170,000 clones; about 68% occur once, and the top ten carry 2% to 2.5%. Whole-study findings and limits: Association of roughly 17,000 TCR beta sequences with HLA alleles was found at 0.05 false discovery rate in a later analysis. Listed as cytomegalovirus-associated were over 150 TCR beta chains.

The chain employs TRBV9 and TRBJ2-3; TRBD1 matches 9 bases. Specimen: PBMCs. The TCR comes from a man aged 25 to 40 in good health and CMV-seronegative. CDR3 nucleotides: TGTGCCAGCAGCGTTGGGACAGGGAGGGTCCGCACAGATACGCAGTATTTT. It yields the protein CASSVGTGRVRTDTQYF.